There are many counts of the clone carrying this TCR beta chain. Its antigen remains unknown. The time point is: newly diagnosed GD, antithyroid drugs for less than 3 months. Preparation of the TCR library used RNA extracted from PBMCs. This entry is derived from a study of regulatory T cells in long-lasting Graves disease. Study-wide results and caveats: Study of thyroid tissue was not done, with only peripheral blood studied. Patients with persistent Graves' had lower TCR diversity than newly diagnosed patients.

Arm-PCR of CDR3 regions and iRepertoire HTBI primers were used to build TCR beta libraries. The authors' processing: The samples included 60 to 65 TRBV and approximately 15 TRBJ segments. TCRdb independently ran MiXCR on the multiplex PCR reads; one entry per CDR3 protein. In this record, the V and J calls reflect TCRdb's handling and not the investigators' own analysis. Of about 500,000 distinct CDR3 sequences in the sample, around 12% were seen once. These data were also reused for a study on T cells in Graves' hyperthyroidism and ophthalmopathy.

This TCR was recovered from a woman aged 25-40 years with Graves disease. Sample: peripheral blood mononuclear cells (PBMCs), taken at new diagnosis, from a patient treated with antithyroid drugs.

The chain's CDR3 is CASSFSVSTEAFF. The CDR3 DNA follows: TGTGCCAGCAGTTTTTCCGTCAGCACTGAAGCTTTCTTT. The chain employs TRBV27 and TRBJ1-1; D gene unclear. The germline gives CDR1 MNHEY, CDR2 SMNVEV (reference sequence). This CDR3 has 13 residues. Trimming shortened V by 3 bases and J by 4 bases, and 9 bases separated the two germline ends.